The rows below give T cell receptor beta chains drawn from one sample of a study of T cells after yellow fever vaccination. From the 5' RACE reads, TCRdb called clonotypes with MiXCR, one entry per CDR3 protein. There are 500,000 to 650,000 distinct CDR3 sequences in the sample; more than 9% occur only once, and 15% lies in the top ten. The sequencing used PBMCs, collected on the day of the yellow fever booster vaccination. The receptor set was obtained from a young man who received the YFV17D yellow fever vaccine. CDR3s include the opening cysteine and the closing phenylalanine or tryptophan. Fields, in order: D gene, clone size, J gene, V gene, CDR3 protein. The D gene is left open where the match is weak. Part of the rows lack a size; the others show once, few, many or a class for expanded clones.

d_gene: TRBD1
abundance: few
j_gene: TRBJ2-1
v_gene: TRBV30
CDR3aa: CAWRGTGAYNEQFF

d_gene: .
abundance: .
j_gene: TRBJ1-5
v_gene: TRBV6-2/TRBV6-3
CDR3aa: CASSYWLEMYQPQHF

d_gene: TRBD2
abundance: few
j_gene: TRBJ2-1
v_gene: TRBV5-1
CDR3aa: CASSLGREYNEQFF

d_gene: TRBD2
abundance: .
j_gene: TRBJ2-1
v_gene: TRBV5-1
CDR3aa: CASQHGLADYNEQFF

d_gene: TRBD2
abundance: few
j_gene: TRBJ2-3
v_gene: TRBV6-5
CDR3aa: CASSLMGTSGRAGDTQYF

d_gene: TRBD1
abundance: many
j_gene: TRBJ2-6
v_gene: TRBV19
CDR3aa: CASRTGPGANVLTF

d_gene: TRBD2
abundance: few
j_gene: TRBJ2-1
v_gene: TRBV25-1
CDR3aa: CASSGGLAGEDSYNEQFF

d_gene: .
abundance: .
j_gene: TRBJ2-3
v_gene: TRBV7-2
CDR3aa: CASSLLAISTDTQYF

d_gene: TRBD2
abundance: .
j_gene: TRBJ2-7
v_gene: TRBV5-1
CDR3aa: CASSPSGSSNEQYF

d_gene: .
abundance: few
j_gene: TRBJ2-7
v_gene: TRBV6-5
CDR3aa: CASSSIRVNEQYF

d_gene: .
abundance: few
j_gene: TRBJ2-2
v_gene: TRBV5-4
CDR3aa: CASSPAPDATTGELFF

d_gene: .
abundance: few
j_gene: TRBJ1-1
v_gene: TRBV30
CDR3aa: CAWSGNSENTEAFF

d_gene: TRBD2
abundance: few
j_gene: TRBJ2-5
v_gene: TRBV20-1
CDR3aa: CSGRAGTSTIETQYF

d_gene: TRBD1
abundance: few
j_gene: TRBJ1-1
v_gene: TRBV7-9
CDR3aa: CASSSTGTGGTEAFF

d_gene: .
abundance: .
j_gene: TRBJ1-1
v_gene: TRBV20-1
CDR3aa: CSASRVGSTEAFF

d_gene: .
abundance: few
j_gene: TRBJ2-3
v_gene: TRBV3-1
CDR3aa: CASSQYSRGTDTQYF

d_gene: TRBD2
abundance: .
j_gene: TRBJ2-5
v_gene: TRBV27
CDR3aa: CASGSGTRVGETQYF

d_gene: .
abundance: .
j_gene: TRBJ2-3
v_gene: TRBV7-3
CDR3aa: CASSFGRGADDTQYF

d_gene: TRBD2
abundance: many
j_gene: TRBJ2-7
v_gene: TRBV20-1
CDR3aa: CSATGLAGENEQYF

d_gene: .
abundance: few
j_gene: TRBJ2-2
v_gene: TRBV4-1
CDR3aa: CASSQDSWGNTGELFF

d_gene: .
abundance: .
j_gene: TRBJ1-6
v_gene: TRBV7-9
CDR3aa: CASSSYAFNSSLHF

d_gene: .
abundance: .
j_gene: TRBJ2-7
v_gene: TRBV29-1
CDR3aa: CSVGGVSYEQYF

d_gene: .
abundance: .
j_gene: TRBJ2-3
v_gene: TRBV6-4
CDR3aa: CASSDSRQSVQYF

d_gene: TRBD1
abundance: many
j_gene: TRBJ2-3
v_gene: TRBV11-3
CDR3aa: CASSSGQGSDTQYF

d_gene: .
abundance: .
j_gene: TRBJ2-3
v_gene: TRBV10-3
CDR3aa: CAISESASAPDTQYF

d_gene: .
abundance: .
j_gene: TRBJ2-1
v_gene: TRBV19
CDR3aa: CASSSPIDRSSYNEQFF

d_gene: .
abundance: .
j_gene: TRBJ2-1
v_gene: TRBV7-2
CDR3aa: CASSLTKDNEQFF

d_gene: TRBD2
abundance: .
j_gene: TRBJ2-3
v_gene: TRBV10-1
CDR3aa: CASSELATDTQYF

d_gene: TRBD2
abundance: few
j_gene: TRBJ2-2
v_gene: TRBV7-9
CDR3aa: CASSLASLADNTGELFF

d_gene: .
abundance: few
j_gene: TRBJ1-2
v_gene: TRBV20-1
CDR3aa: CSARDQAGDGYTF

d_gene: TRBD1
abundance: .
j_gene: TRBJ2-1
v_gene: TRBV5-1
CDR3aa: CASSIGQGNNEQFF

d_gene: .
abundance: .
j_gene: TRBJ2-5
v_gene: TRBV9
CDR3aa: CASSVEGTGVGETQYF

d_gene: .
abundance: .
j_gene: TRBJ2-1
v_gene: TRBV12-3/TRBV12-4
CDR3aa: CASSLAWTNNYNEQFF

d_gene: .
abundance: many
j_gene: TRBJ2-2
v_gene: TRBV29-1
CDR3aa: CSVEEGAGELFF

d_gene: TRBD1
abundance: few
j_gene: TRBJ2-7
v_gene: TRBV5-4
CDR3aa: CASSSGTGVEQYF

d_gene: TRBD2
abundance: few
j_gene: TRBJ2-7
v_gene: TRBV18
CDR3aa: CASSPSGLAGEQYF

d_gene: TRBD1
abundance: .
j_gene: TRBJ2-1
v_gene: TRBV12-3/TRBV12-4
CDR3aa: CASSPRTGNGDNEQFF

d_gene: .
abundance: many
j_gene: TRBJ2-1
v_gene: TRBV7-8
CDR3aa: CASSLGLGRGNEQFF

d_gene: .
abundance: many
j_gene: TRBJ2-1
v_gene: TRBV28
CDR3aa: CASSLLRGEQFF

d_gene: .
abundance: once
j_gene: TRBJ1-2
v_gene: TRBV12-3/TRBV12-4
CDR3aa: CASSPDMFGYTF

d_gene: .
abundance: few
j_gene: TRBJ1-1
v_gene: TRBV7-2
CDR3aa: CASSLSAGRVQAFF

d_gene: TRBD1
abundance: .
j_gene: TRBJ1-5
v_gene: TRBV12-3/TRBV12-4
CDR3aa: CASTGGQGTLGRPQHF

d_gene: .
abundance: few
j_gene: TRBJ1-6
v_gene: TRBV7-2
CDR3aa: CASSLRIQDSPLHF

d_gene: .
abundance: .
j_gene: TRBJ2-4
v_gene: TRBV19
CDR3aa: CASKDGLAKNIQYF

d_gene: TRBD2
abundance: many
j_gene: TRBJ2-7
v_gene: TRBV7-2
CDR3aa: CASSSLAGTFYEQYF

d_gene: TRBD2
abundance: many
j_gene: TRBJ2-3
v_gene: TRBV5-1
CDR3aa: CARIWQLADTDTQYF

d_gene: .
abundance: .
j_gene: TRBJ2-7
v_gene: TRBV6-2/TRBV6-3
CDR3aa: CASSSHGEQYF

d_gene: .
abundance: .
j_gene: TRBJ1-1
v_gene: TRBV27
CDR3aa: CASSPLGLQGYENTEAFF